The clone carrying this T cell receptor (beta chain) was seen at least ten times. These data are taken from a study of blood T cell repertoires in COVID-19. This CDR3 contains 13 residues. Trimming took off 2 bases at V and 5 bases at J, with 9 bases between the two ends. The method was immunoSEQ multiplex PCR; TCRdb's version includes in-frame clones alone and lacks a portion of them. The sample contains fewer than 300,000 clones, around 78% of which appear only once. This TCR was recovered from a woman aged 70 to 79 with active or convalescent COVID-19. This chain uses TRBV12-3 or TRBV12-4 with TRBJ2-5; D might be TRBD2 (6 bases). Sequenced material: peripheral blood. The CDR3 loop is CASSLYGGETQYF. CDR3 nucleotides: TGTGCCAGCAGTTTATACGGGGGTGAGACCCAGTACTTC.